The entry that follows covers one T cell receptor beta chain sequence. Its antigen is as yet unknown. This record belongs to a study of CD8+ T cells in alopecia areata. General observations from the study: Within the top 100, expanded CD8+ clones significantly decreased with tofacitinib, as did scalp clonality. An increase in clonality over normal scalp was evident in lesional scalp, especially alopecia totalis/universalis. Normal skin contains resident alphabeta T cells, and these are also sequenced in scalp samples.

Reverse transcribed after extraction, RNA yielded cDNA as the sequencing template. The table came from immunoSEQ multiplex PCR; TCRdb's copy has only in-frame clones and leaves some out. The sample shows around 300,000 clones, 60% of them seen only once. This CDR3 is 13 amino acids long. Trimming stripped 1 base from V and 1 base from J, with 2 bases between. Germline V gene sequence: CDR1 SGHDT, CDR2 YYEEEE. Treatment given: oral pan-JAK inhibitor, 5-10 mg twice daily. V usage is TRBV5-6 and J usage is TRBJ2-2, with unresolved D. The sequence was obtained from a human donor with alopecia areata. The sample consisted of CD4+ T cells sorted from blood, taken at week 52, from a patient treated with tofacitinib. CDR3 residues: CASSLWNTGELFF. As DNA, the CDR3 is TGTGCCAGCAGCTTGTGGAACACCGGGGAGCTGTTTTTT.